Listed below are T cell receptor beta chains from one sample, sequenced in a study of T cell repertoires in cytomegalovirus infection. TCRdb reprocessed the reads via MiXCR and lists one record per CDR3 protein. The sample consists of around 450,000 distinct CDR3 sequences, approximately 10% of them appearing once. Sample: PBMCs. The source of these receptors is a human donor in good health (CMV status not recorded). Some clones in this sample may be carry-over from other donors' samples. CDR3s include the opening cysteine and the closing phenylalanine or tryptophan. D genes are given only for firm matches. Clone size is shown for a subset of rows, as once, few, many or a class of expanded clone.

j_gene,abundance,d_gene,v_gene,CDR3nt,CDR3aa
TRBJ1-1,many,.,TRBV2,TGTGCCAGCAGTGAAGGGGGTCAAGGCACTGAAGCTTTCTTT,CASSEGGQGTEAFF
TRBJ2-7,.,.,TRBV7-9,TGTGCCAGCAGCGGAAAGAGTGGGGCCTACGAGCAGTACTTC,CASSGKSGAYEQYF
TRBJ1-5,many,.,TRBV4-1,TGCGCCAGCAGCCAAGAGGCCCATAGCAATCAGCCCCAGCATTTT,CASSQEAHSNQPQHF
TRBJ2-7,.,.,TRBV12-3/TRBV12-4,TGTGCCAGCAGACCCTGGGACATCGGCGAGCAGTACTTC,CASRPWDIGEQYF
TRBJ1-3,.,.,TRBV12-3/TRBV12-4,TGTGCCAGCAGTGACCGGGACTCTGGAAACACCATATATTTT,CASSDRDSGNTIYF
TRBJ2-1,.,.,TRBV18,TGTGCCAGCTCACCCAGTGAGGATCTGGGGCAGTTCTTC,CASSPSEDLGQFF
TRBJ2-1,many,TRBD1,TRBV7-2,TGTGCCAGCAGCTTCGGGACAGGGGTGGGCAATGAGCAGTTCTTC,CASSFGTGVGNEQFF
TRBJ1-2,.,TRBD1,TRBV9,TGTGCCAGCAGCGTAACGGACAGGGATGGCTACACCTTC,CASSVTDRDGYTF
TRBJ1-1,many,.,TRBV7-9,TGTGCCAGCAGCCACGGACCGGGTGAAGCTTTCTTT,CASSHGPGEAFF
TRBJ2-1,many,.,TRBV7-3,TGTGCCAGCAGCTTAATTCGGAGGGGTAAGAATGAGCAGTTCTTC,CASSLIRRGKNEQFF
TRBJ1-5,many,.,TRBV15,TGTGCCACCAGCAGCCGGGACTCTAGCAATCAGCCCCAGCATTTT,CATSSRDSSNQPQHF
TRBJ2-7,.,.,TRBV5-1,TGCGCCAGCAGCGTTGATCCAGGGGCCTACGAGCAGTACTTC,CASSVDPGAYEQYF
TRBJ1-5,many,.,TRBV12-3/TRBV12-4,TGTGCCAGCAGGTCACCCAAACTGGATCAGCCCCAGCATTTT,CASRSPKLDQPQHF
TRBJ2-1,few,.,TRBV23-1,TGCGCCAGCAGTCCCAACTCCTCGACCACCTACAATGAGCAGTTCTTC,CASSPNSSTTYNEQFF
TRBJ2-2,many,.,TRBV28,TGTGCCAGCAGTTTATTGACTACCGAGCTGTTTTTT,CASSLLTTELFF
TRBJ2-7,many,.,TRBV5-4,TGTGCCAGCAGCAAGATAACAGGTTCCTACGAGCAGTACTTC,CASSKITGSYEQYF
TRBJ1-1,many,.,TRBV5-6,TGTGCCAGCGGGACTGCAATGAACACTGAAGCTTTCTTT,CASGTAMNTEAFF
TRBJ2-1,.,.,TRBV27,TGTGCCAGCAGTTTATCGAAAGGGATCAATGAGCAGTTCTTC,CASSLSKGINEQFF
TRBJ1-1,many,.,TRBV7-9,TGTGCCAGCAGCTTAGAGAGTAACACTGAAGCTTTCTTT,CASSLESNTEAFF
TRBJ2-1,few,.,TRBV7-3,TGTGCCAGCAGCTTAAGTCTCTCGGGGGGCACCTACAATGAGCAGTTCTTC,CASSLSLSGGTYNEQFF
TRBJ1-2,.,.,TRBV6-6,TGTGCCAGCAGGCGGGACTGCAACTATGGCTACACCTTC,CASRRDCNYGYTF
TRBJ1-5,.,.,TRBV20-1,TGCAGTGCTAGGGCCCCAGACAGTAATCAGCCCCAGCATTTT,CSARAPDSNQPQHF
TRBJ2-1,.,.,TRBV7-9,TGTGCCAGCAGCTTAGGGACTTCCAGGGCACTACACTACAATGAGCAGTTCTTC,CASSLGTSRALHYNEQFF
TRBJ2-1,few,TRBD2,TRBV29-1,TGCAGCGTTAGAAAAGCGGGGGGGAACAATGAGCAGTTCTTC,CSVRKAGGNNEQFF
TRBJ2-1,many,.,TRBV20-1,TGCAGTGCTAGACGGGACCTGGGGTCCTACAATGAGCAGTTCTTC,CSARRDLGSYNEQFF
TRBJ1-2,.,TRBD1,TRBV27,TGTGCCAGCAGTTCGACAGGGAGGAATGGCTACACCTTC,CASSSTGRNGYTF
TRBJ1-2,many,TRBD1,TRBV2,TGTGCCAGCAGTGAAGAAGTGACAGGGCTTAACACCTTC,CASSEEVTGLNTF
TRBJ2-1,.,.,TRBV29-1,TGCAGCGTTGAACTTGGGCTCCGCCCGGGGACTGAGAATGAGCAGTTCTTC,CSVELGLRPGTENEQFF
TRBJ2-7,many,.,TRBV2,TGTGCCAGCAGAGAAACCGGGGGCTCCTACGAGCAGTACTTC,CASRETGGSYEQYF
TRBJ2-5,many,.,TRBV7-2,TGTGCCAGCAGCTACCGGGTCTCCCAAGAGACCCAGTACTTC,CASSYRVSQETQYF
TRBJ2-5,many,TRBD2,TRBV29-1,TGCAGCGTTTTTAGCGGGAAAGGGGAGACCCAGTACTTC,CSVFSGKGETQYF
TRBJ1-5,many,.,TRBV4-2,TGTGCCAGCAGCCAAGGGATAGGGTTCAATCAGCCCCAGCATTTT,CASSQGIGFNQPQHF
TRBJ1-1,few,.,TRBV6-1,TGTGCCAGCAGGCCCTGGAGGAACACTGAAGCTTTCTTT,CASRPWRNTEAFF
TRBJ2-6,many,TRBD1,TRBV7-8,TGTGCCAGCAGCTTCACTCCGGGACAGGGATCCTCTGGGGCCAACGTCCTGACTTTC,CASSFTPGQGSSGANVLTF
TRBJ2-1,many,TRBD2,TRBV5-1,TGCGCCAGCAGCTTAAGAACTAGCGCTCGCTCCTACAATGAGCAGTTCTTC,CASSLRTSARSYNEQFF
TRBJ2-1,few,TRBD2,TRBV5-1,TGCGCCAGCAGCTTGGCCGGCGGGGGGGCAAGCAATGAGCAGTTCTTC,CASSLAGGGASNEQFF
TRBJ1-5,many,.,TRBV6-5,TGTGCCAGCAGCGGAGGGTGGGCCAATCAGCCCCAGCATTTT,CASSGGWANQPQHF
TRBJ2-7,.,TRBD1,TRBV20-1,TGCAGTGCTACCTGGCAGGGGGCTTCCTACGAGCAGTACTTC,CSATWQGASYEQYF
TRBJ2-1,many,TRBD1,TRBV7-9,TGTGCCAGCAGCTTAGGGGGGACAGGGATCAATGAGCAGTTCTTC,CASSLGGTGINEQFF
TRBJ2-7,many,.,TRBV6-1,TGTGCCAGCACCCCTGCAGGGTCCTACGAGCAGTACTTC,CASTPAGSYEQYF
TRBJ1-2,many,TRBD1,TRBV6-5,TGTGCCAGCAGTTACTCCGGGACAGGGGATAACTATGGCTACACCTTC,CASSYSGTGDNYGYTF
TRBJ1-5,many,.,TRBV19,TGTGCCAGCAGCCGACTTTGGGATGGGGCAATTTATCAGCCCCAGCATTTT,CASSRLWDGAIYQPQHF
TRBJ2-2,many,.,TRBV19,TGTGCCAGTCGACTTACGAACACCGGGGAGCTGTTTTTT,CASRLTNTGELFF
TRBJ1-6,many,.,TRBV6-2/TRBV6-3,TGTGCCAGCAGTTACAGCCTCCGGGACACGGTCACAGAACCCCTCCACTTT,CASSYSLRDTVTEPLHF
TRBJ1-5,many,.,TRBV28,TGTGCCAGCAGTCCTCTGGACAGAAATCAGCCCCAGCATTTT,CASSPLDRNQPQHF
TRBJ2-7,.,TRBD1,TRBV28,TGTGCCAGCAGTTCTCCAGGACAGGGAATGGCCCACGAGCAGTACTTC,CASSSPGQGMAHEQYF
TRBJ2-7,.,.,TRBV9,TGTGCCAGCAGCCCCCCTTACGAAGCCCACGAGCAGTACTTC,CASSPPYEAHEQYF
TRBJ2-1,many,.,TRBV6-1,TGTGCCAGCAGTGAAGTGTGGGGGGATGAGCAGTTCTTC,CASSEVWGDEQFF
TRBJ1-1,few,.,TRBV20-1,TGCAGTGCTCGAAGATACAACACTGAAGCTTTCTTT,CSARRYNTEAFF
TRBJ1-2,many,.,TRBV6-5,TGTGCCAGCAGTTACGAACCCTTAAACTATGGCTACACCTTC,CASSYEPLNYGYTF
TRBJ1-2,.,TRBD1,TRBV20-1,TGCAGTGCTAGAGATTCGAGGAGGGGGCTGAGGGATGGCTACACCTTC,CSARDSRRGLRDGYTF
TRBJ2-4,few,TRBD1,TRBV28,TGTGCCAGCAGTTTAAATCTTTTCCGGGACAGGGGAAACATTCAGTACTTC,CASSLNLFRDRGNIQYF
TRBJ2-5,many,.,TRBV7-9,TGTGCCAGCAGCCGTGACGGACCCTACGAAGGGGCCCAGTACTTC,CASSRDGPYEGAQYF
TRBJ2-1,many,.,TRBV10-3,TGTGCCATCAGTGCGGGTTCCCATGAGCAGTTCTTC,CAISAGSHEQFF
TRBJ2-1,.,TRBD1,TRBV20-1,TGCAGTGCTAGAGACCCGACAGGGGGCTACAATGAGCAGTTCTTC,CSARDPTGGYNEQFF
TRBJ2-3,few,TRBD1,TRBV6-4,TGTGCCAGCAGGGCGGGACAGGGGCTTTCTAGCACAGATACGCAGTATTTT,CASRAGQGLSSTDTQYF
TRBJ1-6,.,TRBD1,TRBV30,TGTGCTCTGGAGCAGGGGGCTTATTCACCCCTCCACTTT,CALEQGAYSPLHF
TRBJ2-2,few,TRBD2,TRBV20-1,TGCAGTGCTAGGGCGCTGGGGGCGGGAGGGCCGGACGGGGAGCTGTTTTTT,CSARALGAGGPDGELFF
TRBJ2-2,many,TRBD2,TRBV6-2/TRBV6-3,TGTGCCAGCAGTGGGACTAGCGGGGGGACTACCCCCGGGGAGCTGTTTTTT,CASSGTSGGTTPGELFF
TRBJ2-7,.,.,TRBV28,TGTGCCAGCAGTCCGATTGGAGACAGAACCTACGAGCAGTACTTC,CASSPIGDRTYEQYF